This T cell receptor beta chain was captured in a study of T cell responses to AZD1222 COVID-19 vaccine. The study, taken as a whole, reports: Sampling captured repertoires only after the peak T cell response.

TCRdb keeps only in-frame clones here, not all; method: immunoSEQ multiplex PCR. The sample has some 200,000 clones; approximately 89% are singletons. A remark on this clone: No antigen is known for it.

The CDR3 is 18 residues long. The V gene end was trimmed by 7 bases and the J gene end by 2 bases; junction bases not matched to a gene: 14. Germline V CDR1 and CDR2: LNHDA, SQIVND (reference sequence). The source was peripheral blood, collected 28 days after the second AZD1222 dose. The chain recombines TRBV19 with TRBJ2-2; the match to TRBD1 covers 9 bases. This TCR came from an adult who received the AZD1222 COVID-19 vaccine. Here the CDR3 reads CASTSRSSGQGNTGELFF. Written as DNA, the CDR3 is TGTGCCAGTACCTCCCGGTCGTCGGGACAGGGAAACACCGGGGAGCTGTTTTTT.